This TCR beta chain originates from a study of shared clonotypes between healthy human individuals. The germline gives CDR1 SGHRS, CDR2 YFSETQ. J was trimmed by 2 bases and V by 0 bases; bases with no gene match: 7. The CDR3 is made up of 16 amino acids. The repertoire was sequenced with immunoSEQ multiplex PCR; TCRdb's copy has only in-frame clones and lacks some. The sample includes about 2 million clones, around 96% seen only once; the top ten take about 1.1%. CD45RO-negative cells were positively selected for CCR7, leaving out terminally differentiated effector memory CD45RA+ cells. Material for sequencing was naive CD8+ T cells sorted from blood. This receptor was identified in a man younger than 35 in good health. This chain uses TRBV5-1 with TRBJ2-5; 7 nucleotides agree with TRBD1. The CDR3 protein is CASSLDVTGSQETQYF. The CDR3 coding sequence is TGCGCCAGCAGCTTGGATGTGACAGGGAGTCAAGAGACCCAGTACTTC.